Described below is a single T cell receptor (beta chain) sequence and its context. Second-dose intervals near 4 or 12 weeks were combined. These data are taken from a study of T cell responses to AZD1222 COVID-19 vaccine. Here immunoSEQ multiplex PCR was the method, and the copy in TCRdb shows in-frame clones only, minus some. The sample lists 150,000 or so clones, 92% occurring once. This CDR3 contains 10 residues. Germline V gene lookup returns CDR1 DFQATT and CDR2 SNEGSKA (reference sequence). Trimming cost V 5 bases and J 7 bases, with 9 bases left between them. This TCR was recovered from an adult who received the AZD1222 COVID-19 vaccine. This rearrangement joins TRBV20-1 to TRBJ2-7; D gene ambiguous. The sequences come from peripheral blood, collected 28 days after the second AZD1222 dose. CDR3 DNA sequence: TGCAGTGCTTCTCAGGAGGAGCAGTACTTC. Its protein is CSASQEEQYF.